In this sample, the clone carrying this TCR beta chain turned up a few times. Its specificity is not known. Here immunoSEQ multiplex PCR was the method, and the copy in TCRdb shows in-frame clones only, minus some. This table has 50,000 to 70,000 clones, roughly 50% appearing once. The CDR3 length is 13 residues. Germline V lookup: CDR1 LNHDA, CDR2 SQIVND (reference sequence). J was trimmed by 4 bases and V by 5 bases; bases with no gene match: 3. This record belongs to a study of cytotoxic CD8 clonotypes in ibrutinib-treated CLL. Study summary: Patient counts were about 12 relapsed/refractory, more than 14 treatment-naive and some 17 IGHV unmutated. Study conclusions and caveats: Higher clonality was seen at ibrutinib response and a return toward baseline at progression. Public clonotypes were uncommon and contracted or stayed stable on treatment. Investigators sampled sustained-remission and progressing patients at differing times.

The sequence was collected from a human donor with chronic lymphocytic leukemia. Sample: PBMCs, taken at disease progression, from a patient treated with ibrutinib. This chain links TRBV19 with TRBJ2-5, with 8 positions matching TRBD1. CDR3 in amino acids: CASSSGGRETQYF. CDR3 nucleotides: TGTGCCAGTAGTTCAGGGGGCCGAGAGACCCAGTACTTC. The full variable domain, with the rest looked up from reference TRBV19 and TRBJ2-5, is DGGITQSPKYLFRKEGQNVTLSCEQNLNHDAMYWYRQDPGQGLRLIYYSQIVNDFQKGDIAEGYSVSREKKESFPLTVTSAQKNPTAFYLCASSSGGRETQYFGPGTRLLVL.